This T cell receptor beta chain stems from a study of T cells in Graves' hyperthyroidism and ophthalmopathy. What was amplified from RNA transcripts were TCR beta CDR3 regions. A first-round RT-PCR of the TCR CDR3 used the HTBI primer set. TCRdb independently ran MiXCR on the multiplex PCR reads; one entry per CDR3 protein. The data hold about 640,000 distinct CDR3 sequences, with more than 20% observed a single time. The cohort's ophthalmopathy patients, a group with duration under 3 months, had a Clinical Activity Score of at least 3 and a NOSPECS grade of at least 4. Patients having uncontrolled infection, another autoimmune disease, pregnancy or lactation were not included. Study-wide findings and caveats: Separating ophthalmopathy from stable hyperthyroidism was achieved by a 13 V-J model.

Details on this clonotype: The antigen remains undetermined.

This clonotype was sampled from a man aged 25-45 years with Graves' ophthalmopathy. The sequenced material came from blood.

The CDR3 DNA reads TGTGCCAGTAGTACCCAGACTAGTATCCATGAGCAGTTCTTC. Translating it yields CASSTQTSIHEQFF. V is TRBV19 and J is TRBJ2-1, with D perhaps matching TRBD2 (6 bases). CDR1 LNHDA and CDR2 SQIVND come from the germline V gene (reference sequence). V gave up 4 bases and J gave up 8 bases, with 15 bases separating them. CDR3 length equals 14 residues.